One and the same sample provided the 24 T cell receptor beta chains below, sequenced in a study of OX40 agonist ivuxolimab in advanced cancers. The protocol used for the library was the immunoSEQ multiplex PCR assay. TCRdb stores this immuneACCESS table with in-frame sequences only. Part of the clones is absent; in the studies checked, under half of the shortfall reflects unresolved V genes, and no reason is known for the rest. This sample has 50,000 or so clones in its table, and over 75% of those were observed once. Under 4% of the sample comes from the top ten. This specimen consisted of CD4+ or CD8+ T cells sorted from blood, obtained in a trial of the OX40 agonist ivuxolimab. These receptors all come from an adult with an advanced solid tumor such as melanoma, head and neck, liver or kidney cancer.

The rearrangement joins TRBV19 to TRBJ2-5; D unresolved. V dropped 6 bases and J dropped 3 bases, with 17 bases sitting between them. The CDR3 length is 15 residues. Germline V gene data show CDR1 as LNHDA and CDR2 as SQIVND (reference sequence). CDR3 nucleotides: TGTGCCAGTAGACGTATGGGCGGAGAGAAAGAGACCCAGTACTTC. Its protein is CASRRMGGEKETQYF.

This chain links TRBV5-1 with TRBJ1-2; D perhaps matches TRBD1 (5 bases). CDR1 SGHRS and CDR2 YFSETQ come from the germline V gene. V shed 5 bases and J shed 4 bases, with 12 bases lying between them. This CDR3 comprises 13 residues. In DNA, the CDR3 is TGCGCCAGCAGTTCGCAGGGAAGCTATGGCTACACCTTC. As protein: CASSSQGSYGYTF.

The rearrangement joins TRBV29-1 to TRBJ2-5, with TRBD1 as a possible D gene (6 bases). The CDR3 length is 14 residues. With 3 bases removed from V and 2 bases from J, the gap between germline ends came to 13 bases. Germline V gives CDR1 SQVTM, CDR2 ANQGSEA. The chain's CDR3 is CSVDQQGPQETQYF. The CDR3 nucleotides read TGCAGCGTTGATCAACAGGGACCTCAAGAGACCCAGTACTTC.

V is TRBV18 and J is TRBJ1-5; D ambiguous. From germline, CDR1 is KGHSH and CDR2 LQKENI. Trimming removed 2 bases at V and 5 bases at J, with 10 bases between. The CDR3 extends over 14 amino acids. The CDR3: CASSPYSGDQPQHF. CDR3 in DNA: TGTGCCAGCTCACCATACTCCGGAGATCAGCCCCAGCATTTT. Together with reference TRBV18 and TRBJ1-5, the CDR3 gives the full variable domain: NAGVMQNPRHLVRRRGQEARLRCSPMKGHSHVYWYRQLPEEGLKFMVYLQKENIIDESGMPKERFSAEFPKEGPSILRIQQVVRGDSAAYFCASSPYSGDQPQHFGDGTRLSIL.

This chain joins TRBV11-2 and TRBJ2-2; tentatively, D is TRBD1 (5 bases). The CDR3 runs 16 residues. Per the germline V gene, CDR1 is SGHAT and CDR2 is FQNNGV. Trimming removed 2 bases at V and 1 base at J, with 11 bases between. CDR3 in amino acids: CASSLYPQGNTGELFF. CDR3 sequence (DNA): TGTGCCAGCAGCTTATATCCCCAGGGGAACACCGGGGAGCTGTTTTTT.

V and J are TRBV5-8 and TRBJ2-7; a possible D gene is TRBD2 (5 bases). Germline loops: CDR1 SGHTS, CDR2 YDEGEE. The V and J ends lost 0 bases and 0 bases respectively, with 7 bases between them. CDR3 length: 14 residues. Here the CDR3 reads CASSLVANSYEQYF. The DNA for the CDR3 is TGTGCCAGCAGCTTGGTAGCGAACTCCTACGAGCAGTACTTC.

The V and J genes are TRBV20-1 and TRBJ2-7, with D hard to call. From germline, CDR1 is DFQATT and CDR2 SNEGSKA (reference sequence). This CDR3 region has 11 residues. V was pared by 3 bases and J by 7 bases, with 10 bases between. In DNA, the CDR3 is TGCAGTGCTAGCGTATCCGGGGAGCAGTACTTC. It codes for CSASVSGEQYF.

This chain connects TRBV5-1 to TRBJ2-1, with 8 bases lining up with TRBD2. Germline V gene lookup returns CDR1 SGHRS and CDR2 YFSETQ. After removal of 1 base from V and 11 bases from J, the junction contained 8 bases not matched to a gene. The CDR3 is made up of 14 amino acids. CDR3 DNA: TGCGCCAGCAGCTTGAGTACTAGCGGAGGCAAGCAGTTCTTC. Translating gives CASSLSTSGGKQFF.

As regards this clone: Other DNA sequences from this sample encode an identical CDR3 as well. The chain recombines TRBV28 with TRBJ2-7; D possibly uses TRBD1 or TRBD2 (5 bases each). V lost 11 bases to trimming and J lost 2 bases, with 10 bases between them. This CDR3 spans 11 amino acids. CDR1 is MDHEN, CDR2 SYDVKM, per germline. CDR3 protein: CASGTPYEQYF. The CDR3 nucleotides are TGTGCCTCCGGGACCCCCTACGAGCAGTACTTC.

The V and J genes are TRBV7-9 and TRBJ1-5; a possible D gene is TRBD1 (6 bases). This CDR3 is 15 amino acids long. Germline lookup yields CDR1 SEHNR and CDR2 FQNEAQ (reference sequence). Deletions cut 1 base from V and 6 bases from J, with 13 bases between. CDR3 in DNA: TGTGCCAGCAGCTTAGACGCTGGGGGCAGTCAGCCCCAGCATTTT. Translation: CASSLDAGGSQPQHF.

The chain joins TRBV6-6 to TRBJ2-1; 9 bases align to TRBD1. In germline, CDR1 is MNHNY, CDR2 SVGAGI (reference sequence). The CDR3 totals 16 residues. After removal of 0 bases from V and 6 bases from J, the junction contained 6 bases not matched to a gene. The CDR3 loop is CASSYSGGQGLNEQFF. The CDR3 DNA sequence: TGTGCCAGCAGTTACTCTGGGGGACAGGGACTCAATGAGCAGTTCTTC.

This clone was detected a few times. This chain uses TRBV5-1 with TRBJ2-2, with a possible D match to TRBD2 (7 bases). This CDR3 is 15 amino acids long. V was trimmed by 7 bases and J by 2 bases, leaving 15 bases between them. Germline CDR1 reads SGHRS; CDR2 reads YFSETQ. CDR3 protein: CASGQTSSNTGELFF. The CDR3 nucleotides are TGCGCCAGCGGACAGACTAGCTCTAACACCGGGGAGCTGTTTTTT. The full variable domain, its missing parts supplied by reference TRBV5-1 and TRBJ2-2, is KAGVTQTPRYLIKTRGQQVTLSCSPISGHRSVSWYQQTPGQGLQFLFEYFSETQRNKGNFPGRFSGRQFSNSRSEMNVSTLELGDSALYLCASGQTSSNTGELFFGEGSRLTVL.

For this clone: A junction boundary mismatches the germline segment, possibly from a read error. The chain's CDR3 is CASSSGTSTYNEQFF. DNA for the CDR3: TGTGCTAGCAGCTCCGGGACTAGCACCTACAATGAGCAGTTCTTC. This chain connects TRBV7-7 to TRBJ2-1, with 9 positions matching TRBD2. The V gene's germline CDR1 is SSHAT and CDR2 FNYEAQ (reference sequence). This CDR3 contains 15 residues. The variable domain in full, with the rest retrieved from reference TRBV7-7 and TRBJ2-1, is GAGVSQSPRYKVTKRGQDVTLRCDPISSHATLYWYQQALGQGPEFLTYFNYEAQPDKSGLPSDRFSAERPEGSISTLTIQRTEQRDSAMYRCASSSGTSTYNEQFFGPGTRLTVL.

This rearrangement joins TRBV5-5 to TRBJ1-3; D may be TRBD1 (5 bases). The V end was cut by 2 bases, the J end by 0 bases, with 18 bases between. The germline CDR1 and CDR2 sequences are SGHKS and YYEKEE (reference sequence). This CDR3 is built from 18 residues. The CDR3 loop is CASSLFLPGPSSGNTIYF. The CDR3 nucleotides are TGTGCCAGCAGCTTATTTCTTCCGGGACCGAGCTCTGGAAACACCATATATTTT.

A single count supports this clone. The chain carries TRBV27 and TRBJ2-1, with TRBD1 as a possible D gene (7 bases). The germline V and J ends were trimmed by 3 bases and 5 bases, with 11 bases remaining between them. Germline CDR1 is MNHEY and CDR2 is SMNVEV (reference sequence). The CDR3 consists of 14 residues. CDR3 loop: CASSLEGADNEQFF. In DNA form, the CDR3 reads TGTGCCAGCAGTTTGGAGGGGGCCGACAATGAGCAGTTCTTC.

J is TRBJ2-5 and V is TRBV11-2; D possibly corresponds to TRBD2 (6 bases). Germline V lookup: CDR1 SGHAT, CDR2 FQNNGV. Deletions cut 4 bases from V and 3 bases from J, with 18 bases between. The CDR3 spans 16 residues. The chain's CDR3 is CASSSLGGALKETQYF. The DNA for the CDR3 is TGTGCCAGCAGCTCCCTAGGCGGGGCGCTCAAAGAGACCCAGTACTTC. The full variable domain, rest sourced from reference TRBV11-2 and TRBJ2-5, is EAGVAQSPRYKIIEKRQSVAFWCNPISGHATLYWYQQILGQGPKLLIQFQNNGVVDDSQLPKDRFSAERLKGVDSTLKIQPAKLEDSAVYLCASSSLGGALKETQYFGPGTRLLVL.

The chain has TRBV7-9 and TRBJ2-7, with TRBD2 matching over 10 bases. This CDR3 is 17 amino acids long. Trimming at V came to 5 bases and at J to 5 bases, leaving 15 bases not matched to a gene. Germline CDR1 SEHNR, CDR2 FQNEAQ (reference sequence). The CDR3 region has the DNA TGTGCCAGCAGCCCCCACCTAGCGGGAGCCATCCGGAACGAGCAGTACTTC. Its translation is CASSPHLAGAIRNEQYF.

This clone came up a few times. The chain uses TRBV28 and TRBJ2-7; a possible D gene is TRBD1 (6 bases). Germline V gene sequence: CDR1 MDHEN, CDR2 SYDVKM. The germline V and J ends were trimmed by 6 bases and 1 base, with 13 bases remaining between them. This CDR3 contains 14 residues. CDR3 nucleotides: TGTGCCAGCAGGGATGGACAGAGATCCTACGAGCAGTACTTC. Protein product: CASRDGQRSYEQYF.

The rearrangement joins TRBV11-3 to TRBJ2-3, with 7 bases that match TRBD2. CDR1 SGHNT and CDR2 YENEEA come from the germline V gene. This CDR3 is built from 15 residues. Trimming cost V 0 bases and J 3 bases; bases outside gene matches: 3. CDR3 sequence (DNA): TGTGCCAGCAGCTTAGATGGCGGGAGTACAGATACGCAGTATTTT. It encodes CASSLDGGSTDTQYF.

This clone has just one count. In DNA form, the CDR3 reads TGTGCCAGCAGTCGAAGAAAAAACAGGGGGCTCACTGAAGCTTTCTTT. Encoded protein: CASSRRKNRGLTEAFF. The rearrangement joins TRBV28 to TRBJ1-1; 9 bases are shared with TRBD1. There are 16 residues in the CDR3. With 5 bases clipped from V and 4 bases from J, the junction kept 11 bases outside the gene matches. Germline V CDR1 and CDR2: MDHEN, SYDVKM.

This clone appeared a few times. The CDR3 DNA reads TGTGCCAGCAGGGCGGGAGCGAACACTGAAGCTTTCTTT. Protein sequence: CASRAGANTEAFF. The chain uses TRBV6-6 and TRBJ1-1; the D is unclear. CDR3 length: 13 amino acids. V lost 6 bases, J lost 1 base, and 9 bases lay in between. Germline V gives CDR1 MNHNY, CDR2 SVGAGI (reference sequence).

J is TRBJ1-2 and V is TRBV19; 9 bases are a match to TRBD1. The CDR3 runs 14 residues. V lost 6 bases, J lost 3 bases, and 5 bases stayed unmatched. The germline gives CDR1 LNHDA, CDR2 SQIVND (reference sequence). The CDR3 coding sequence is TGTGCCAGTAGACCGGGACAGGGAGACTATGGCTACACCTTC. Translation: CASRPGQGDYGYTF.

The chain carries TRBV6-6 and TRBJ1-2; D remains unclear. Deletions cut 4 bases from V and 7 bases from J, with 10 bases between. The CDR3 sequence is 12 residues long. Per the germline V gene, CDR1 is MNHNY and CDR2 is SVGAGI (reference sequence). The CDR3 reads CASSSASGGYTF. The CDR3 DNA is TGTGCCAGCAGTTCCGCCAGCGGTGGCTACACCTTC.

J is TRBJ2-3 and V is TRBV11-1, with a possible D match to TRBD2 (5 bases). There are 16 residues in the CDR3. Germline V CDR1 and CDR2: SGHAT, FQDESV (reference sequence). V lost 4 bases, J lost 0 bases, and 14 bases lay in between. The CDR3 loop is CASSSWMRESTDTQYF. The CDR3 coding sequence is TGTGCCAGCAGCTCTTGGATGAGGGAAAGCACAGATACGCAGTATTTT. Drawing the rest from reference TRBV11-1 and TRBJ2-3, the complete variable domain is EAEVAQSPRYKITEKSQAVAFWCDPISGHATLYWYRQILGQGPELLVQFQDESVVDDSQLPKDRFSAERLKGVDSTLKIQPAELGDSAMYLCASSSWMRESTDTQYFGPGTRLTVL.